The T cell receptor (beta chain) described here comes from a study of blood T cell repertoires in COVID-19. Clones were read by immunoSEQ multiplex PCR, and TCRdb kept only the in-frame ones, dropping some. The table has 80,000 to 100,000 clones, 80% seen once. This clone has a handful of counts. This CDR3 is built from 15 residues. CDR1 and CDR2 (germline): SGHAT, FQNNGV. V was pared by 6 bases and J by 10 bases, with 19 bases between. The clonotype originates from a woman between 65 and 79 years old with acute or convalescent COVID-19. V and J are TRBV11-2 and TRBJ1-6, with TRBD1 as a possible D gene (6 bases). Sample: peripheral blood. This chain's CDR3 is CASSRILQGRSPLHF. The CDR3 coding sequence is TGTGCCAGCAGTAGGATACTACAGGGTCGCTCACCCCTCCACTTT.